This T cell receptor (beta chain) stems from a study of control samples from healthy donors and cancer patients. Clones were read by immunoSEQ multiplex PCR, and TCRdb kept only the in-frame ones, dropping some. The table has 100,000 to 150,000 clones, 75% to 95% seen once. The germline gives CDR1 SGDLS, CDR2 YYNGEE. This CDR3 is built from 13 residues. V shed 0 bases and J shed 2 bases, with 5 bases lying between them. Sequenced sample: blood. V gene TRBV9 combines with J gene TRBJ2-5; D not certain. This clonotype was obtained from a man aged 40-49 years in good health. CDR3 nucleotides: TGTGCCAGCAGCGTAGGGGCACAAGAGACCCAGTACTTC. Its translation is CASSVGAQETQYF.